Each of the 6 T cell receptor beta chains below was sequenced from the same sample in a study of cytomegalovirus exposure and HLA in healthy donors. The primer mix had 60 Vbeta and 13 Jbeta primers. The repertoire was sequenced with immunoSEQ multiplex PCR; TCRdb's copy has only in-frame clones and lacks some. The sample lists about 140,000 clones, roughly three fifths occurring once. Sequenced: PBMCs. The receptors derive from a male donor in good health and CMV-seronegative.

This rearrangement joins TRBV18 to TRBJ2-3; perhaps TRBD1 as D (6 bases). Deletions cut 0 bases from V and 3 bases from J, with 22 bases between. Germline-derived CDR1 and CDR2 are KGHSH and LQKENI. This CDR3 contains 19 residues. CDR3 protein: CASSPPTQQGPSETDTQYF. The DNA for the CDR3 is TGTGCCAGCTCACCACCAACTCAACAGGGCCCTTCGGAGACAGATACGCAGTATTTT. Full variable domain (remainder filled in from reference TRBV18 and TRBJ2-3): NAGVMQNPRHLVRRRGQEARLRCSPMKGHSHVYWYRQLPEEGLKFMVYLQKENIIDESGMPKERFSAEFPKEGPSILRIQQVVRGDSAAYFCASSPPTQQGPSETDTQYFGPGTRLTVL.

On this clone itself: A junction boundary mismatches the germline segment, possibly from a read error. The chain employs TRBV7-9 and TRBJ2-5, with D possibly being TRBD1 (5 bases). The germline V gene encodes CDR1 SEHNR and CDR2 FQNEAQ (reference sequence). The CDR3 is 15 residues long. This CDR3 reads CSSSTRREIQETQYF. CDR3 bases: TGTTCCAGCAGTACACGCAGGGAAATCCAAGAGACCCAGTACTTC.

This chain connects TRBV19 to TRBJ1-5; maybe TRBD1 (6 bases). V was cut by 0 bases and J by 9 bases, with 15 bases left in between. CDR1 and CDR2 (germline): LNHDA, SQIVND (reference sequence). This CDR3 has 15 amino acids. DNA of the CDR3: TGTGCCAGTAGTATAGAAGGACAGCTCTTACGGCCCCAGCATTTT. Encoded protein: CASSIEGQLLRPQHF.

A few counts support this clone. The rearrangement uses TRBV7-2 and TRBJ2-2; D is unclear. The CDR3 runs to 16 residues. V was pared by 1 base and J by 7 bases, with 16 bases between. In germline, CDR1 is SGHTA, CDR2 FQGNSA. CDR3 in DNA: TGTGCCAGCAGCTTAGTTAGTACAGACCTCGGCGGGGAGCTGTTTTTT. It translates to CASSLVSTDLGGELFF.

This chain uses TRBV7-2 with TRBJ2-5; 8 bases are shared with TRBD2. Trimming removed 5 bases from V and 5 bases from J; junction bases left unmatched: 4. Germline V CDR1 and CDR2: SGHTA, FQGNSA. The CDR3 loop spans 13 amino acids. CDR3 in amino acids: CASSRTSWETQYF. DNA for the CDR3: TGTGCCAGCAGCCGGACTAGCTGGGAGACCCAGTACTTC.

The chain is built from TRBV5-6 and TRBJ2-3; D is uncertain. CDR3 length: 15 amino acids. Germline CDR1 and CDR2: SGHDT and YYEEEE. V was cut by 4 bases and J by 6 bases, with 18 bases left in between. The CDR3 region is CASSHPEKNGDTQYF. The CDR3 DNA follows: TGTGCCAGCAGCCACCCGGAGAAGAACGGGGATACGCAGTATTTT.